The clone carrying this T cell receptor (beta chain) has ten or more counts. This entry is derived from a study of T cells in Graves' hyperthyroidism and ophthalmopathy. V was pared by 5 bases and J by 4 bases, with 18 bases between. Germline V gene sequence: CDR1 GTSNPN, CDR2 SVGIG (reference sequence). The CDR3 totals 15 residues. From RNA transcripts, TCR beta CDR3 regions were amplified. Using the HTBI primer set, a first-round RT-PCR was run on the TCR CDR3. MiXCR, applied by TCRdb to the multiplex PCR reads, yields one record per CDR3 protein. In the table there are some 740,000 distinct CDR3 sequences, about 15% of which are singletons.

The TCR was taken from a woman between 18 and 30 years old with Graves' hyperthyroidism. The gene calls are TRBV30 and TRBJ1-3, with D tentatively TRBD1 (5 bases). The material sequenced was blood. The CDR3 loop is CAWLNPGYSGNTIYF. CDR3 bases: TGTGCCTGGCTCAATCCAGGGTATAGCGGAAACACCATATATTTT. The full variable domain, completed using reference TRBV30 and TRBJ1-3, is SQTIHQWPATLVQPVGSPLSLECTVEGTSNPNLYWYRQAAGRGLQLLFYSVGIGQISSEVPQNLSASRPQDRQFILSSKKLLLSDSGFYLCAWLNPGYSGNTIYFGEGSWLTVV.